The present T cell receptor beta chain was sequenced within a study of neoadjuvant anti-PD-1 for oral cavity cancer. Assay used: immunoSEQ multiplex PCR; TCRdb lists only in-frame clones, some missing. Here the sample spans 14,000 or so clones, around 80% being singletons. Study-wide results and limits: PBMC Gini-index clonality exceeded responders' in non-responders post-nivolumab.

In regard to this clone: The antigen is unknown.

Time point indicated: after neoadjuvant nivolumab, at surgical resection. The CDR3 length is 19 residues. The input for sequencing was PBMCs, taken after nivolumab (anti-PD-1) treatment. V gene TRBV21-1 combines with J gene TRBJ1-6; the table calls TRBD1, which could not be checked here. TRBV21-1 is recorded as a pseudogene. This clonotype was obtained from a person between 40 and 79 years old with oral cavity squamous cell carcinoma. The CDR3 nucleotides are TGTGCCAGCAGCAAAGAGGAAACAGCCACCGATGTTTATAATTCACCCCTCCACTTT. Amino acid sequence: CASSKEETATDVYNSPLHF.